The T cell receptor beta chain under discussion was sequenced for a study of blood T cell repertoires in COVID-19. Data came from immunoSEQ multiplex PCR; TCRdb stores just in-frame clones and leaves some out. This sample has approximately 170,000 clones, with around 84% found just once. The CDR3 totals 15 residues. The V call is TRBV21-1, the J call TRBJ1-1; the table's D gene call, TRBD1, was not cross checked with the DNA. TRBV21-1 constitutes a pseudogene. The sequencing input was PBMCs or T cells enriched from blood (not recorded which). The sequence derives from a man in his forties who had recovered from COVID-19. Here the CDR3 DNA reads TGTGCCAGCAGCAGCGGAGAGGCAGGGTTTCTCCCCGCTTTCTTT. This codes for CASSSGEAGFLPAFF.